The 17 T cell receptor beta chains presented below share a single source sample, sequenced in a study of control samples from healthy donors and cancer patients. Only in-frame clones appear in the TCRdb table, and some are missing; sequencing was by immunoSEQ multiplex PCR. This sample has about 120,000 clones, with about 89% found just once. The sequencing input was blood. The receptor source for this set is a man aged 45-65 years in good health.

This rearrangement joins TRBV19 to TRBJ2-5, with 10 nucleotides matching TRBD2. Trimming cost V 2 bases and J 5 bases; bases outside gene matches: 11. The length of the CDR3 is 17 residues. Germline loops: CDR1 LNHDA, CDR2 SQIVND (reference sequence). The CDR3 nucleotides read TGTGCCAGTAGTATACGAGCCTCTAGCGGGGGTGGGGAGACCCAGTACTTC. This gives the protein CASSIRASSGGGETQYF.

This chain links TRBV27 with TRBJ1-1, with D unresolved. CDR1 is MNHEY and CDR2 is SMNVEV in the germline V gene (reference sequence). This CDR3 contains 16 residues. Trimming removed 8 bases at V and 4 bases at J, with 23 bases between. In DNA, the CDR3 is TGTGCCAGCTGGAGAGGGTTTGGAGTCGGAACCACTGAAGCTTTCTTT. Translating it yields CASWRGFGVGTTEAFF.

V and J are TRBV7-9 and TRBJ1-2, with TRBD1 matching over 8 bases. V lost 1 base, J lost 4 bases, and 5 bases stayed unmatched. Looked up from germline, CDR1 is SEHNR and CDR2 is FQNEAQ (reference sequence). The CDR3 runs 15 residues. CDR3 DNA sequence: TGTGCCAGCAGCTTAGAGGGACAGGACACCTATGGCTACACCTTC. It specifies CASSLEGQDTYGYTF.

This chain joins TRBV3-1 (or the pseudogene TRBV3-2) and TRBJ2-7; no reliable D call. Germline V gene sequence: CDR1 LGHDT, CDR2 YNNKEL (reference sequence). The V gene lost 2 bases and the J gene lost 4 bases, with 6 bases spanning the gap. This CDR3 is 12 amino acids long. The CDR3 here is CASSQYTYEQYF. The DNA for the CDR3 is TGTGCCAGCAGCCAATATACGTACGAGCAGTACTTC.

The V call is TRBV27, the J call TRBJ1-6, with TRBD1 identical over 7 bases. The CDR3 covers 14 residues. Germline V gene sequence: CDR1 MNHEY, CDR2 SMNVEV (reference sequence). V shed 2 bases and J 10 bases; nucleotides not matched to a gene: 5. For the CDR3, the DNA is TGTGCCAGCAGTTTAGACAGGGCGGGATCACCCCTCCACTTT. The encoded protein is CASSLDRAGSPLHF.

This clone was counted between two and nine times. V and J are TRBV5-1 and TRBJ2-7; perhaps TRBD2 as D (6 bases). The V end was cut by 3 bases, the J end by 1 base, with 20 bases between. This CDR3 has 17 residues. Germline CDR1 is SGHRS and CDR2 is YFSETQ. The CDR3, as DNA: TGCGCCAGCAGCTCCAATCCTCCCGGGACTGTTTCCTACGAGCAGTACTTC. Translated: CASSSNPPGTVSYEQYF.

The V call is TRBV10-3, the J call TRBJ2-7, with 8 bases matching TRBD1. The germline CDR1 and CDR2 sequences are ENHRY and SYGVKD. Trimming took 6 bases from V and 4 from J; bases not matched to a gene: 11. This CDR3 has 15 residues. CDR3 in amino acids: CAIRTDRGKAYEQYF. DNA of the CDR3: TGTGCCATCAGGACAGACAGGGGTAAAGCGTACGAGCAGTACTTC.

The V and J genes are TRBV4-2 and TRBJ1-5; possibly TRBD1 for D (5 bases). This CDR3 contains 15 residues. The germline CDR1 and CDR2 sequences are LGHNA and YNFKEQ. V lost 5 bases and J 0 bases, leaving 11 bases between the germline ends. The CDR3 region has the DNA TGTGCCAGCAGCGAACAGGACACTAGCAATCAGCCCCAGCATTTT. Translation: CASSEQDTSNQPQHF.

The rearrangement links TRBV18 to TRBJ1-1, with no clear D. V was cut by 3 bases and J by 3 bases, with 8 bases left in between. The length of the CDR3 is 13 residues. CDR1 and CDR2 from the germline V gene are KGHSH and LQKENI. In nucleotides, the CDR3 is TGTGCCAGCTCACCCCTGGAGGACACTGAAGCTTTCTTT. Its translation: CASSPLEDTEAFF.

The rearrangement joins TRBV6-5 to TRBJ2-3; D not certain. The CDR3 loop spans 14 amino acids. V was clipped by 7 bases and J by 2 bases, with 13 bases between them. Germline V gives CDR1 MNHEY, CDR2 SVGAGI. CDR3 nucleotide sequence: TGTGCCAGCAACCCTCAAGTTAACACAGATACGCAGTATTTT. Residues: CASNPQVNTDTQYF.

The gene calls are TRBV18 and TRBJ1-1, with D possibly TRBD1 on 6 matching bases. The CDR3 spans 13 residues. Germline V gene lookup returns CDR1 KGHSH and CDR2 LQKENI. V shed 4 bases and J shed 5 bases, with 11 bases lying between them. The CDR3 DNA follows: TGTGCCAGCTCACTACAGGGATGGACTGAAGCTTTCTTT. It specifies CASSLQGWTEAFF.

This chain joins TRBV6-4 and TRBJ2-6, with 8 positions matching TRBD1. With 6 bases clipped from V and 4 bases from J, the junction kept 2 bases outside the gene matches. The CDR3 sequence is 14 residues long. CDR1 and CDR2 from the germline V gene are MRHNA and SNTAGT. CDR3 nucleotide sequence: TGTGCCAGCAGGACAGGGGTCGGGGCCAACGTCCTGACTTTC. Protein sequence: CASRTGVGANVLTF.

J is TRBJ2-7 and V is TRBV30; D may be TRBD1 (6 bases). Germline-derived CDR1 and CDR2 are GTSNPN and SVGIG (reference sequence). V was shortened by 3 bases and J by 2 bases, with 8 bases between the two germline ends. The CDR3 runs 12 residues. In DNA, the CDR3 is TGTGCCTGGAGAGGGGGTACCTACGAGCAGTACTTC. Translation gives CAWRGGTYEQYF.

Concerning this clone itself: The sample has other DNA sequences that encode this CDR3 too. V gene TRBV5-1 combines with J gene TRBJ2-3; D is perhaps TRBD1 or TRBD2 (5 bases each). The germline gives CDR1 SGHRS, CDR2 YFSETQ. V gave up 0 bases and J gave up 3 bases, with 11 bases separating them. The CDR3 spans 15 residues. The CDR3 spells CASSLGGGATDTQYF. The DNA of the CDR3 is TGCGCCAGCAGCTTGGGTGGGGGAGCTACAGATACGCAGTATTTT.

J is TRBJ1-4 and V is TRBV30, with 7 positions matching TRBD1. Germline CDR1 is GTSNPN and CDR2 is SVGIG (reference sequence). The CDR3 consists of 14 residues. J gave up 3 bases and V 1 base, and 2 bases lay outside the gene matches. The CDR3 sequence is CAWSEGGSNEKLFF. CDR3 bases: TGTGCCTGGAGTGAAGGGGGCTCTAATGAAAAACTGTTTTTT.

This clone appeared a single time. V is TRBV12-3 or TRBV12-4 and J is TRBJ2-5; no firm D call. Trimming took 0 bases from V and 4 from J, leaving 3 bases between them. This CDR3 spans 12 amino acids. CDR3 amino acids: CASSLAPETQYF. CDR3 sequence (DNA): TGTGCCAGCAGTTTAGCTCCAGAGACCCAGTACTTC.

The chain uses TRBV7-8 and TRBJ1-5; maybe TRBD1 (6 bases). The germline V gene encodes CDR1 SGHVS and CDR2 FQNEAQ. Trimming removed 7 bases from V and 6 bases from J, with 16 bases in between. CDR3 length equals 14 residues. The CDR3 bases are TGTGCCAGCAATCTGGGGGGGGCGGTTCAGCCCCAGCATTTT. Translating gives CASNLGGAVQPQHF.